The clone carrying this TCR beta chain has a handful of counts. This sample stems from a study of PD-1 and CTLA-4 blockade in melanoma. The protocol was immunoSEQ multiplex PCR, while the TCRdb copy is restricted to in-frame clones and leaves out a portion. Of 15,000 to 20,000 clones detected, around 70% appear once; the ten largest clones hold approximately 15%. Unmatched junction bases numbered 10, after V lost 4 bases and J lost 2 bases. Germline V gene lookup returns CDR1 MDHEN and CDR2 SYDVKM. The CDR3 covers 16 residues. This rearrangement joins TRBV28 to TRBJ2-7, with 8 positions matching TRBD1. The TCR sequence derives from a human donor with melanoma. Sequencing was performed on CD8+ T cells from peripheral blood, taken before anti-PD-1 treatment. CDR3 in DNA: TGTGCCAGCAGTTCACTCAGACAGGGGCGAGCCTACGAGCAGTACTTC. Residues: CASSSLRQGRAYEQYF.